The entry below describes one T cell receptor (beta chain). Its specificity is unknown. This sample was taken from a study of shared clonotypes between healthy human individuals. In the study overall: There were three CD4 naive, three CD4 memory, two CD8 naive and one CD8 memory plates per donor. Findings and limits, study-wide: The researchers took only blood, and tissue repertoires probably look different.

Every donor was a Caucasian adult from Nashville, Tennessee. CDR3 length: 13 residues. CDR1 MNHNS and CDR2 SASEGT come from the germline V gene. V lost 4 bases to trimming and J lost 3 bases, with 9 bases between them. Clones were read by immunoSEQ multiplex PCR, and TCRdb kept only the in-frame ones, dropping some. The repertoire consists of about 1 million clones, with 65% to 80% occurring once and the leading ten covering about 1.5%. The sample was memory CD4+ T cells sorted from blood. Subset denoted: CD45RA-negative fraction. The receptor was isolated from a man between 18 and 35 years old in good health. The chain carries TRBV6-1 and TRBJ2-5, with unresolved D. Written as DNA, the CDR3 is TGTGCCAGCAGTGGTTGGACGGAAGAGACCCAGTACTTC. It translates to CASSGWTEETQYF.